The text below deals with one T cell receptor beta chain. Its antigen is not known. This record comes from a study of shared clonotypes between healthy human individuals. Study-wide results and limits: Sampling used blood alone; tissue repertoires probably differ.

Study processing details: Junction-only immunoSEQ sequences carried no quality scores, so filtering differed. Profiled with immunoSEQ multiplex PCR; TCRdb holds only in-frame clones, not every one. That table supplies the V and J calls and clone size; D and trimming were determined from the DNA. The table lists roughly 1,800,000 clones, over 85% of them singletons. In germline, CDR1 is LGHNA, CDR2 YSLEER. V lost 1 base and J 3 bases, leaving 15 bases between the germline ends. The CDR3 is made up of 16 amino acids. Positive CCR7 selection of CD45RO-negative cells yielded the naive CD8 cells, and terminally differentiated effector memory CD45RA+ cells were excluded. Each of the donors was a healthy adult who was HIV-negative and had not had a recent acute infection or vaccination. Donors were Caucasian adults residing in Nashville, Tennessee, USA.

V and J are TRBV4-3 and TRBJ1-2, with D perhaps TRBD1 (6 bases). Sequencing was done on a sample of naive CD8+ T cells sorted from blood. This TCR was sampled from a man in his late teens or twenties in good health. CDR3: CASSQGYRAPHYGYTF. As DNA, the CDR3 is TGCGCCAGCAGCCAAGGTTACAGGGCCCCCCACTATGGCTACACCTTC.